This entry lists 2 T cell receptor beta chains sequenced from one sample in a study of blood T cells in healthy people across ages. Using a J-beta primer mix together with a sample-barcoded 5' primer, a second PCR was run for roughly 6 to 12 cycles. TCRdb re-derived calls from the 5' RACE reads in MiXCR, one entry per CDR3 protein. The table lists 660,000 or so distinct CDR3 sequences, approximately 59% of them singletons. Sequencing input: blood. These receptors were collected from a man aged 60 to 75 in good health.

This rearrangement joins TRBV12-3 or TRBV12-4 to TRBJ2-7, with TRBD2 identical over 11 bases. The CDR3 has 14 residues. V was clipped by 1 base and J by 7 bases; unmatched bases: 3. Here the CDR3 reads CASSLGLAGREQYF. The CDR3 nucleotides read TGTGCCAGCAGTTTAGGACTAGCGGGGCGTGAGCAGTACTTC.

The chain couples TRBV2 to TRBJ2-3; D gene unclear. V lost 4 bases, J lost 1 base, and 12 bases lay in between. CDR3 length: 15 amino acids. Per germline, CDR1 SNHLY and CDR2 FYNNEI. CDR3 loop: CASSGMVVRTDTQYF. The CDR3 coding sequence is TGTGCCAGCAGTGGGATGGTTGTGCGCACAGATACGCAGTATTTT.